This TCR beta chain was documented in a study of blood T cell repertoires in COVID-19. Study-wide context: Acute-phase and convalescent COVID-19 samples originated in the United States, Italy and Spain. PBMCs, B-cell-depleted T cells, or T cells provided the cDNA or gDNA that made up the material.

The J segment lost 4 bases and the V segment lost 6 bases, leaving 7 bases of the junction unmatched. The CDR3 is made up of 14 amino acids. Germline values: CDR1 SNHLY, CDR2 FYNNEI. Per the authors' pipeline: Cell counts per sample came from amplifying reference gene primers. Method: immunoSEQ multiplex PCR; TCRdb's copy keeps in-frame clones and lacks some. V, J and clone size are taken as reported in that table, and D and trimming were inferred from the DNA itself. The sample contains tens of thousands of clones, more than 75% of which appear only once. The receptor was derived from a man aged 45-65 years with active COVID-19. The source material was peripheral blood. J is TRBJ2-3 and V is TRBV2; 7 nucleotides line up with TRBD1. The CDR3 DNA follows: TGTGCCAGCAGCGACAGGGTTCGGGCAGATACGCAGTATTTT. This translates into CASSDRVRADTQYF.